These T cell receptor beta chains were read from a single sample in a study of CD8+CD57+ T cells in acquired aplastic anemia. TCRdb redid the calling of the reads with MiXCR, one entry per CDR3 protein. The sample carries approximately 98,000 distinct CDR3 sequences, around 62% recorded once. Material for sequencing was sorted CD4+, CD8+, or CD8+CD57+ T cells (not recorded which) from PBMCs. Source of these receptors: a human donor with aplastic anemia. CDR3s include the opening cysteine and the closing phenylalanine or tryptophan. D genes are given only for firm matches. The size entry is marked missing in some rows and otherwise reads once, few, many or a size class.

J gene,D gene,V gene,clone size,CDR3 protein,CDR3 DNA
TRBJ2-5,NA,TRBV10-3,NA,CAISDLSEGKTQYF,TGTGCCATCAGTGATCTGTCTGAGGGGAAGACCCAGTACTTC
TRBJ1-1,NA,TRBV20-1,NA,CSAAIGLRTLTNTEAFF,TGCAGTGCCGCGATCGGTCTGAGAACCCTTACGAACACTGAAGCTTTCTTT
TRBJ2-3,NA,TRBV20-1,NA,CSASLAASTDTQYF,TGCAGTGCTTCATTAGCTGCTAGCACAGATACGCAGTATTTT
TRBJ2-4,TRBD1,TRBV5-6,NA,CASRLWTGKNIQYF,TGTGCCAGCCGACTTTGGACAGGAAAAAACATTCAGTACTTC
TRBJ1-2,NA,TRBV7-9,NA,CASSLDPGGYTF,TGTGCCAGCAGCTTAGATCCAGGTGGCTACACCTTC
TRBJ2-3,NA,TRBV7-9,NA,CASSRASEDTQYF,TGTGCCAGCAGCCGTGCATCGGAAGATACGCAGTATTTT
TRBJ2-3,TRBD2,TRBV2,NA,CASSEVAGADTQYF,TGTGCCAGCAGTGAGGTAGCGGGAGCAGATACGCAGTATTTT
TRBJ2-7,NA,TRBV7-9,few,CASSLTSYEQYF,TGTGCCAGCAGCTTAACGTCTTACGAGCAGTACTTC
TRBJ2-1,NA,TRBV10-3,NA,CAISETEGYNEQFF,TGTGCCATCAGTGAGACGGAAGGCTACAATGAGCAGTTCTTC
TRBJ1-5,NA,TRBV19,NA,CASSFLRGPQHF,TGTGCCAGTAGTTTCTTGAGAGGGCCCCAGCATTTT
TRBJ1-2,NA,TRBV20-1,NA,CSARMRGGYTF,TGCAGTGCTCGTATGAGGGGTGGCTACACCTTC
TRBJ1-6,NA,TRBV7-2,NA,CASSLMYVGSPLHF,TGTGCCAGCAGCTTAATGTACGTCGGTTCACCCCTCCACTTT
TRBJ1-1,NA,TRBV15,NA,CATSSQQNTEAFF,TGTGCCACCAGCAGTCAACAGAACACTGAAGCTTTCTTT
TRBJ2-7,TRBD2,TRBV10-3,NA,CAIRSREGEGSYEQYF,TGTGCCATCAGATCGCGGGAGGGCGAAGGGTCCTACGAGCAGTACTTC
TRBJ1-5,TRBD1,TRBV9,NA,CASSVGGTGIQPQHF,TGTGCCAGCAGCGTAGGGGGGACAGGGATTCAGCCCCAGCATTTT
TRBJ2-7,TRBD2,TRBV20-1,NA,CSARPTSGGDFYEQYF,TGCAGTGCTAGACCGACTAGCGGGGGGGATTTCTACGAGCAGTACTTC
TRBJ1-4,NA,TRBV11-2,NA,CASSLMGGEKLFF,TGTGCCAGCAGCTTAATGGGAGGTGAAAAACTGTTTTTT
TRBJ2-3,TRBD2,TRBV10-1,NA,CASVASGSPDTQYF,TGCGCCAGCGTGGCTAGCGGGAGTCCAGATACGCAGTATTTT
TRBJ2-7,NA,TRBV10-3,once,CARGYRYEQYF,TGTGCCCGAGGATACCGCTACGAGCAGTACTTC
TRBJ1-3,NA,TRBV5-1,NA,CASSLMYPDSGNTIYF,TGCGCCAGCAGCTTGATGTACCCTGACTCTGGAAACACCATATATTTT
TRBJ2-3,NA,TRBV7-2,NA,CASSPRGGTQDTQYF,TGTGCCAGCAGCCCTAGGGGTGGTACACAAGATACGCAGTATTTT
TRBJ1-5,NA,TRBV7-8,NA,CASSLERFSNQPQHF,TGTGCCAGCAGCTTGGAAAGATTTAGCAATCAGCCCCAGCATTTT
TRBJ1-6,NA,TRBV4-1,NA,CASSHQQGSDNSPLHF,TGCGCCAGCAGCCACCAACAGGGATCGGATAATTCACCCCTCCACTTT
TRBJ2-5,NA,TRBV19,few,CATQGRETQYF,TGTGCCACTCAGGGCAGAGAGACCCAGTACTTC
TRBJ2-1,NA,TRBV7-8,NA,CASSLGSETNEQFF,TGTGCCAGCAGCTTAGGTAGCGAGACTAACGAGCAGTTCTTC
TRBJ2-7,NA,TRBV2,NA,CASSLVGQPAYEQYF,TGTGCCAGCAGCTTAGTGGGGCAGCCTGCCTACGAGCAGTACTTC
TRBJ1-6,TRBD1,TRBV20-1,few,CSARDRNSPLHF,TGCAGTGCTCGGGACAGAAATTCACCCCTCCACTTT
TRBJ1-1,NA,TRBV20-1,NA,CSARGGRRDTEAFF,TGCAGCGCTAGAGGGGGACGAAGGGACACTGAAGCTTTCTTT
TRBJ2-7,NA,TRBV5-6,once,CASSLGDGARSYEQYF,TGTGCCAGCAGCTTGGGGGACGGGGCTCGGTCCTACGAGCAGTACTTC
TRBJ1-1,NA,TRBV6-1,NA,CASKSTIEAFF,TGTGCCAGCAAGAGCACCATTGAAGCTTTCTTT
TRBJ1-2,NA,TRBV20-1,NA,CSAPVRAGLSGHGYTF,TGCAGTGCTCCCGTACGCGCGGGCCTTTCCGGGCATGGCTACACCTTC
TRBJ1-5,NA,TRBV10-3,NA,CANAESSNQPQHF,TGTGCAAACGCGGAGAGTAGCAATCAGCCCCAGCATTTT
TRBJ1-2,NA,TRBV13,once,CASSRGGTGVGYTF,TGTGCCAGCAGTAGAGGGGGGACGGGGGTCGGCTACACCTTC
TRBJ1-4,TRBD1,TRBV2,NA,CASSGGTGVGKLFF,TGTGCCAGCAGTGGGGGGACAGGGGTGGGAAAACTGTTTTTT
TRBJ2-7,NA,TRBV27,few,CASSPDAYEQYF,TGTGCCAGCAGTCCAGATGCCTACGAGCAGTACTTC
TRBJ1-2,NA,TRBV2,few,CASSMYGATDGYTF,TGTGCCAGCAGTATGTACGGGGCGACGGATGGCTACACCTTC
TRBJ2-7,TRBD1,TRBV11-1,once,CASRGGQGSSVYEQYF,TGTGCCAGCCGTGGGGGACAGGGGAGTTCGGTGTACGAGCAGTACTTC
TRBJ1-2,NA,TRBV6-1,NA,CASGDFSGYGYTF,TGTGCCAGTGGGGACTTTTCGGGCTATGGCTACACCTTC
TRBJ2-7,NA,TRBV10-3,few,CAISESVGTYEQYF,TGTGCCATCAGTGAGTCGGTAGGAACCTACGAGCAGTACTTC
TRBJ2-2,TRBD2,TRBV24-1,few,CATSDPGLVRTGELFF,TGTGCCACCAGTGACCCGGGACTAGTCCGCACCGGGGAGCTGTTTTTT
TRBJ2-3,NA,TRBV7-9,many,CASSFADTQYF,TGTGCCAGCAGCTTCGCAGATACGCAGTATTTT
TRBJ2-5,TRBD2,TRBV24-1,NA,CATSPRGQETQYF,TGTGCCACCAGCCCGCGGGGGCAAGAGACCCAGTACTTC
TRBJ1-6,NA,TRBV12-5,NA,CASGLVDNSPLHF,TGTGCTAGTGGTTTGGTTGACAATTCACCCCTCCACTTT
TRBJ1-5,NA,TRBV2,NA,CASRGDGNSNQPQHF,TGTGCCAGCAGAGGGGACGGAAATAGCAATCAGCCCCAGCATTTT
TRBJ2-1,NA,TRBV7-2,few,CASSVLYNEQFF,TGTGCCAGCAGCGTTCTGTACAATGAGCAGTTCTTC
TRBJ2-2,NA,TRBV7-2,NA,CASTGGNTGELFF,TGTGCCAGCACCGGAGGGAACACCGGGGAGCTGTTTTTT
TRBJ2-1,NA,TRBV7-6,many,CASSLSNNEQFF,TGTGCCAGCAGCCTTTCAAACAATGAGCAGTTCTTC
TRBJ1-1,NA,TRBV3-1,NA,CASSQEDPSTEGYTEAFF,TGTGCCAGCAGCCAAGAAGACCCCTCTACAGAGGGGTACACTGAAGCTTTCTTT
TRBJ2-5,NA,TRBV2,NA,CASRISTGDQETQYF,TGTGCCAGCAGGATAAGTACGGGTGACCAAGAGACCCAGTACTTC
TRBJ2-3,NA,TRBV19,NA,CASSDRGQSTDTQYF,TGTGCCAGTAGTGATCGAGGACAGTCCACAGATACGCAGTATTTT
TRBJ2-2,NA,TRBV19,many,CASSPPLGPGELFF,TGTGCCAGTAGTCCTCCCTTAGGGCCCGGGGAGCTGTTTTTT
TRBJ1-1,NA,TRBV2,medium-sized,CASSLGEAFF,TGTGCCAGCAGCCTTGGTGAAGCTTTCTTT
TRBJ2-1,NA,TRBV20-1,NA,CSARERNNEQFF,TGCAGTGCTAGAGAGCGGAACAATGAGCAGTTCTTC
TRBJ2-7,TRBD2,TRBV2,NA,CASSWSSGSSGYF,TGTGCCAGCAGTTGGTCTAGCGGGAGTTCGGGGTACTTC
TRBJ1-1,NA,TRBV2,NA,CASSVGVGVLNTEAFF,TGTGCCAGCAGTGTGGGGGTGGGTGTCCTGAACACTGAAGCTTTCTTT
TRBJ1-5,NA,TRBV2,NA,CASSDSRFSNQPQHF,TGTGCCAGCAGTGATTCCAGGTTTAGCAATCAGCCCCAGCATTTT